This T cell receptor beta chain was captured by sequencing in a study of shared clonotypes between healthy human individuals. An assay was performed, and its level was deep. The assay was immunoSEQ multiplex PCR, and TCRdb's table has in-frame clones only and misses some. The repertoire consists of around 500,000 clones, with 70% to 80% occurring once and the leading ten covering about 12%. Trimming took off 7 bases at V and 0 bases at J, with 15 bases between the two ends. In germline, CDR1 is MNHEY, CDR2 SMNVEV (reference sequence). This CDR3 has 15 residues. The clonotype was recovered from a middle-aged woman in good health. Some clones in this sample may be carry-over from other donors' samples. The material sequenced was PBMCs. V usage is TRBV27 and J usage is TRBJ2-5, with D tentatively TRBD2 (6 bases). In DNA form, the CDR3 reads TGTGCCAGCACCCCCCGGGCGGGGTACCAAGAGACCCAGTACTTC. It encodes CASTPRAGYQETQYF.